This T cell receptor beta chain was found in a study of yellow fever vaccine responses in identical twins. In germline, CDR1 is ENHRY, CDR2 SYGVKD. This CDR3 is built from 13 residues. Trimming cost V 2 bases and J 10 bases; bases outside gene matches: 5. TCRdb recomputed calls from the RT-PCR reads with MiXCR, one row per CDR3 protein. This table has about 19,000 distinct CDR3 sequences, roughly 72% appearing once. The material sequenced was T cells from blood (PBMCs), unsorted or a sorted subset (not recorded which), taken before or after yellow fever vaccination (not recorded which). The chain couples TRBV10-3 to TRBJ2-1; the match to TRBD1 covers 7 bases. The receptor comes from a woman younger than 30 who received the yellow fever vaccine. The CDR3 DNA follows: TGTGCCATCAGTGAGCCAGGGGGTCACGAGCAGTTCTTC. Protein: CAISEPGGHEQFF.